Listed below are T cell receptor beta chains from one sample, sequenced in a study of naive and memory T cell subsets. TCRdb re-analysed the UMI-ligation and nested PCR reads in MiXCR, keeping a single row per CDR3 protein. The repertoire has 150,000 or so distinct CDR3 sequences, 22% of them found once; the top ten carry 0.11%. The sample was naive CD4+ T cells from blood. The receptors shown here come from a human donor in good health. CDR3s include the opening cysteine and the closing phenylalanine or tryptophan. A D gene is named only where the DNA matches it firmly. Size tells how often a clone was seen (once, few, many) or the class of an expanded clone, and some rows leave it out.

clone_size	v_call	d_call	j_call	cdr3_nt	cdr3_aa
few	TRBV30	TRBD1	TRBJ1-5	TGTGCCTGGAGTGCCAGCCGGGACAGCAGATATAGCAATCAGCCCCAGCATTTT	CAWSASRDSRYSNQPQHF
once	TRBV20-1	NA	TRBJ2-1	TGCAGTGCTAGGCGGCTAGCAGAAACGAATGAGCAGTTCTTC	CSARRLAETNEQFF
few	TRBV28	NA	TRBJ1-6	TGTGCCAGCAGGGGAAGCAGGGACGGGATGAACTCACCCCTCCACTTT	CASRGSRDGMNSPLHF
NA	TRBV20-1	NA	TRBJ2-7	TGCAGTGCCACGTTAAGCTACGAGCAGTACTTC	CSATLSYEQYF
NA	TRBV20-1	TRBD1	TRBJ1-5	TGCAGTGCTGTTGAGGGGACAGGGGGAGAGCCCCAGCATTTT	CSAVEGTGGEPQHF
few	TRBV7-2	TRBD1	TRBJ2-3	TGTGCCAGCAGCTTGGCTCAGGGGGCCGCAGATACGCAGTATTTT	CASSLAQGAADTQYF
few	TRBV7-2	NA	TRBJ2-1	TGTGCCAGCAGCTTAAAGGCAGGGGGGAACAATGAGCAGTTCTTC	CASSLKAGGNNEQFF
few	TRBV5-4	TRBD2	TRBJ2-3	TGTGCCAGCAGCTTGAGTCTAGCGGGCCGCGGAGATACGCAGTATTTT	CASSLSLAGRGDTQYF
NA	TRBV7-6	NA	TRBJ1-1	TGTGCCAGCAGCTTAGCGGAGACAGTAAACACTGAAGCTTTCTTT	CASSLAETVNTEAFF
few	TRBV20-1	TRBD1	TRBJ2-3	TGCAGTGCTCGACATCCGGGACAGGGAAGAGATACGCAGTATTTT	CSARHPGQGRDTQYF
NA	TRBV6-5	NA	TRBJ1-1	TGTGCCAGCACCCCACTCCCCAGGAACACTGAAGCTTTCTTT	CASTPLPRNTEAFF
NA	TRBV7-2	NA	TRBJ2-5	TGTGCCAGCAGCTTTTTCGGGTTACAAGAGACCCAGTACTTC	CASSFFGLQETQYF
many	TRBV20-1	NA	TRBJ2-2	TGCAGTGCTAGAGACATCCTCAGGGACACCGGGGAGCTGTTTTTT	CSARDILRDTGELFF
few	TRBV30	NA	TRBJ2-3	TGTGCCTGGACATTGGGCAGGGGCTTTTCAGATACGCAGTATTTT	CAWTLGRGFSDTQYF
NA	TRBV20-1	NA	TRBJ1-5	TGCAGTGCAAAGCGGGGGGAAACCCATCAGCCCCAGCATTTT	CSAKRGETHQPQHF
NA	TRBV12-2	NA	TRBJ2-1	TGTGCAAGTCGCTTTCCAATTTGTGAGCAGTTCTTC	CASRFPICEQFF
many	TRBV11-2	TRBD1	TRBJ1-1	TGTGCCAGCAGCCCAAGCGGCGGGACAGGTGTTAACGAAGCTTTCTTT	CASSPSGGTGVNEAFF
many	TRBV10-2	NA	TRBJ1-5	TGCGCCAGCAGTGAGACAGGTCCCCCGGGACAGCCCCAGCATTTT	CASSETGPPGQPQHF
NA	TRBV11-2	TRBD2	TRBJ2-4	TGTGCCAGCAGCTTAGCTCTGGGGGCGGGAGGGTCGTTAGCCAAAAACATTCAGTACTTC	CASSLALGAGGSLAKNIQYF
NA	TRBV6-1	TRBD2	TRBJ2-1	TGTGCCAGCAGTGAAGGGGAGGGGTACAATGAGCAGTTCTTC	CASSEGEGYNEQFF
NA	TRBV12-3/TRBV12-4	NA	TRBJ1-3	TGTGCCAGCAGTTTCTTTGGGGGAACTGGAAACACCATATATTTT	CASSFFGGTGNTIYF
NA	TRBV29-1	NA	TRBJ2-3	TGCAGCGTCCTAGGCGGAGGGGGGAGCACAGATACGCAGTATTTT	CSVLGGGGSTDTQYF
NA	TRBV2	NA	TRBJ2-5	TGTGCCAGCAGTGAAGGCTGGGCAGAGACCCAGTACTTC	CASSEGWAETQYF
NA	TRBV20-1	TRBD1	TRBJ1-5	TGCAGTGCCGATGGACAGGGGAGAAATCAGCCCCAGCATTTT	CSADGQGRNQPQHF
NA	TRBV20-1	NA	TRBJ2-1	TGCAGTGCTGCCCCTAGTTCCCAATACAATGAGCAGTTCTTC	CSAAPSSQYNEQFF
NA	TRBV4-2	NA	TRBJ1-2	TGTGCCAGCAGCCAAGATCTGAGGGTAGCTGGCTACACCTTC	CASSQDLRVAGYTF
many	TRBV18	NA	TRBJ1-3	TGTGCCAGCTCACAACAGGGAACCTTTGGAAACACCATATATTTT	CASSQQGTFGNTIYF
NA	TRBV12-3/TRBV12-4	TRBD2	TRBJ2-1	TGTGCCAGCAGTTCCCGGGGTAGCGGGAGGCCGCAAGACTACAATGAGCAGTTCTTC	CASSSRGSGRPQDYNEQFF
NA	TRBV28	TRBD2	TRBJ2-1	TGTGCCAGCACCCAGGGCCCGGGGGGGAATGAGCAGTTCTTC	CASTQGPGGNEQFF
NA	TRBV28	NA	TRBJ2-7	TGTGCCAGCAGTTTATTTGCGGGGGCGGTGGCTTACGAGCAGTACTTC	CASSLFAGAVAYEQYF
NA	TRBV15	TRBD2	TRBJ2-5	TGTGCCACAAACCCCGGGACTAGAGAGACCCAGTACTTC	CATNPGTRETQYF
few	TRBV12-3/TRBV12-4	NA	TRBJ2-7	TGTGCCAGCAGTTTCTTGGGGTTCCGCTACGAGCAGTACTTC	CASSFLGFRYEQYF
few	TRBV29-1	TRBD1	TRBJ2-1	TGCAGCGTTACCGACAGGGGGCGTATCAATGAGCAGTTCTTC	CSVTDRGRINEQFF
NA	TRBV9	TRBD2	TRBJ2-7	TGTGCCAGCAGCCCCCGCCTGGCCCTTAGCGGGAGGGCCCTAAACTACGAGCAGTACTTC	CASSPRLALSGRALNYEQYF
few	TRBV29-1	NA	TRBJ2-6	TGCAGCGCCCGGCCTGAGGGGGCCAACGTCCTGACTTTC	CSARPEGANVLTF
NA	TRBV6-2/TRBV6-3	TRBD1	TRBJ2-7	TGTGCCAGCAGTCGCGGACAGGGGAGGTCGTACGAGCAGTACTTC	CASSRGQGRSYEQYF
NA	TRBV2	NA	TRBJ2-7	TGTGCCAGCACGAGGGATCGTCAGAACGAGCAGTACTTC	CASTRDRQNEQYF
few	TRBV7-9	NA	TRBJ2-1	TGTGCCAGCAGCTTGTTAGGGGGTCGGCCAATGAATGAGCAGTTCTTC	CASSLLGGRPMNEQFF
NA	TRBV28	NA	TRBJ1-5	TGTGCCACCCGGGAACCTGGTCAGCCCCAGCATTTT	CATREPGQPQHF
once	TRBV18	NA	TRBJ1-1	TGTGCCAGCTCACCATGGGAGACGAACACTGAAGCTTTCTTT	CASSPWETNTEAFF
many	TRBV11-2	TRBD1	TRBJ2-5	TGTGCCAGCAGCGTGGACAGGGCCCAAGAGACCCAGTACTTC	CASSVDRAQETQYF
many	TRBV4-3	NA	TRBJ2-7	TGCGCCAGCAGCCAAGAACTCCTCGGCGAGCAGTACTTC	CASSQELLGEQYF
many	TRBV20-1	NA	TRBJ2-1	TGCAGTGCTGCATCATCTAGCTCCTACAATGAGCAGTTCTTC	CSAASSSSYNEQFF
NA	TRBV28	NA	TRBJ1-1	TGTGCCAGCAGTTTGGGCGGGCGGGAAGCTTTCTTT	CASSLGGREAFF